Sequencing of this T cell receptor beta chain was carried out in a study of Ad26.COV2.S vaccination and SARS-CoV-2 variants. V was cut by 4 bases and J by 4 bases, with 5 bases left in between. The CDR3 loop spans 13 amino acids. Germline V gene data show CDR1 as LGHDT and CDR2 as YNNKEL (reference sequence). In regard to this clone: The antigen remains undetermined.

Sequencing used immunoSEQ multiplex PCR; TCRdb keeps in-frame clones, though not all of them. This sample has more than 300,000 clones; 88% occur once, and the top ten carry 6.4%. Regarding the study as a whole: In vaccinated individuals, spike-specific CD8+ and CD4+ T cell responses reportedly displayed substantial breadth.

Treatment specified: some 20 received Ad26.COV2.S at low or high dose, single or two shots; about 5 received placebo; per-sample allocation not given. Samples analyzed were those drawn on day 63 after the first vaccine or placebo injection. This specimen was peripheral blood, taken in a trial of Ad26.COV2.S vaccine versus placebo. The V call is TRBV3-1 (or the pseudogene TRBV3-2), the J call TRBJ2-6; no reliable D call. The clonotype was recovered from a person aged 18-65 years who received the Ad26.COV2.S COVID-19 vaccine or a placebo. The CDR3 sequence: CASSPQGANVLTF. The CDR3, as DNA: TGTGCCAGCAGCCCACAGGGGGCCAACGTCCTGACTTTC.